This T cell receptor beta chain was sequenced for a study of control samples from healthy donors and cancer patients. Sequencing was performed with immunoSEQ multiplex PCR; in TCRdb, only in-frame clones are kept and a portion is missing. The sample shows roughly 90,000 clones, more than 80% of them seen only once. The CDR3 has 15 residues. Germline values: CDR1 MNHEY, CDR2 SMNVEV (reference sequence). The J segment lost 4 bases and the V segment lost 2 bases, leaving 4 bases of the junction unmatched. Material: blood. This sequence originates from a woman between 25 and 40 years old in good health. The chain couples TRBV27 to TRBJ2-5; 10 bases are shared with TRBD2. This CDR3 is CASSLVAGGLETQYF. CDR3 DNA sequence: TGTGCCAGCAGTTTAGTAGCGGGGGGCTTAGAGACCCAGTACTTC.